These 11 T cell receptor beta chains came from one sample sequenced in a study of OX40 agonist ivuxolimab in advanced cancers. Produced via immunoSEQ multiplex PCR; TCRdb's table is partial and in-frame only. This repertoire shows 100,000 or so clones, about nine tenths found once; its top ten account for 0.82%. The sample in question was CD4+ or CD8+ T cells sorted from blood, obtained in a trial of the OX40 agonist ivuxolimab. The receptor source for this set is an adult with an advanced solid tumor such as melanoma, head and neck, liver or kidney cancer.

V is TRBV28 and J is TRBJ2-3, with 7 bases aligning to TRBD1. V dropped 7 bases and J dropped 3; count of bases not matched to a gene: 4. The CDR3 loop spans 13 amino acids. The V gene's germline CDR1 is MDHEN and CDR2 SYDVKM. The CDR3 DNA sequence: TGTGCCAGCAAAGAGGGGGCAACAGATACGCAGTATTTT. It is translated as CASKEGATDTQYF.

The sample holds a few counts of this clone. CDR3: CASSYGPGSSYEQYV. The CDR3 region has the DNA TGTGCCAGCAGTTACGGCCCAGGGAGCTCCTACGAGCAGTACGTC. This rearrangement joins TRBV6-5 to TRBJ2-7; D possibly uses TRBD1 or TRBD2 (5 bases each). The length of the CDR3 is 15 residues. The V end lost 2 bases, the J end lost 0 bases, and 11 bases lay between the germline ends. Germline CDR1 MNHEY, CDR2 SVGAGI.

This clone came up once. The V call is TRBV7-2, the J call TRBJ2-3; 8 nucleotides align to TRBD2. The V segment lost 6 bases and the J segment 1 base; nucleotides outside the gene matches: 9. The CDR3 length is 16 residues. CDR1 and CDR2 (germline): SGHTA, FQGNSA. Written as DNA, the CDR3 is TGTGCCAGCAGGACCGCCGGACTAGCCGGCACAGATACGCAGTATTTT. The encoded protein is CASRTAGLAGTDTQYF.

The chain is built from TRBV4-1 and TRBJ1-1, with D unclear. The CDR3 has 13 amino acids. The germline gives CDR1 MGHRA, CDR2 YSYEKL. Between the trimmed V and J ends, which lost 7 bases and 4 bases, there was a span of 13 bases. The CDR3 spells CASTPALATEAFF. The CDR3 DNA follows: TGCGCCAGCACCCCAGCCCTTGCCACTGAAGCTTTCTTT.

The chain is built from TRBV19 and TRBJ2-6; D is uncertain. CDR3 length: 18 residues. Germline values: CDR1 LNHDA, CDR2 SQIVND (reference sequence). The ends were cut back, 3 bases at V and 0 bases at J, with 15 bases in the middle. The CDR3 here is CASSILWRPLSGANVLTF. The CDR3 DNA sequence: TGTGCCAGTAGTATCCTATGGCGGCCGCTCTCTGGGGCCAACGTCCTGACTTTC.

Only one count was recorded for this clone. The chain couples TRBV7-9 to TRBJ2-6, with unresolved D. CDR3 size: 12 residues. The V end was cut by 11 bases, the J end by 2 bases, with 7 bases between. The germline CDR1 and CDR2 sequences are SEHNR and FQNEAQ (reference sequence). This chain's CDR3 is CAPETGANVLTF. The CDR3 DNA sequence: TGTGCCCCAGAGACTGGGGCCAACGTCCTGACTTTC.

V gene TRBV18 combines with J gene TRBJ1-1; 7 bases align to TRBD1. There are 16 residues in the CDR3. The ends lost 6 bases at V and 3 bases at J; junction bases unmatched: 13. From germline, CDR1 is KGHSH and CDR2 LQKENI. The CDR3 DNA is TGTGCCAGCTCCGAGTACAGGGGCTTGGGGGACACTGAAGCTTTCTTT. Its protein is CASSEYRGLGDTEAFF.

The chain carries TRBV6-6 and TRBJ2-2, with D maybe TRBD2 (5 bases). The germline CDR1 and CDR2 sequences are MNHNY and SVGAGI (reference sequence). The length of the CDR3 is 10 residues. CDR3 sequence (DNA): TGTGCAATCGGGGCCGGGGAGCTGTTTTTT. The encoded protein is CAIGAGELFF.

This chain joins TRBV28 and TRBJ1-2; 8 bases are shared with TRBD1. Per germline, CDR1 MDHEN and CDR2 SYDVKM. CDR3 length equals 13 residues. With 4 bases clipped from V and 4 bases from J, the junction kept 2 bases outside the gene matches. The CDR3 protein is CASSSQGAYGYTF. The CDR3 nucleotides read TGTGCCAGCAGTTCCCAGGGGGCCTATGGCTACACCTTC.

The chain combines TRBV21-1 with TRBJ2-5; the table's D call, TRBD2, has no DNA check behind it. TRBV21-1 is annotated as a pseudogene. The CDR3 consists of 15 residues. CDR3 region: CASSKQTSRKETQYF. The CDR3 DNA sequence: TGTGCCAGCAGCAAGCAGACTAGCAGGAAGGAGACCCAGTACTTC.

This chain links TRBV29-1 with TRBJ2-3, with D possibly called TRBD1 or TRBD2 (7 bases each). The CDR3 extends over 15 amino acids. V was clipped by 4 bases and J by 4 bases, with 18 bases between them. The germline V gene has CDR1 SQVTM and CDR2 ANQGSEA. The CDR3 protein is CSVGARAGGADTQYF. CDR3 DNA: TGCAGCGTTGGGGCGCGGGCAGGGGGGGCAGATACGCAGTATTTT.